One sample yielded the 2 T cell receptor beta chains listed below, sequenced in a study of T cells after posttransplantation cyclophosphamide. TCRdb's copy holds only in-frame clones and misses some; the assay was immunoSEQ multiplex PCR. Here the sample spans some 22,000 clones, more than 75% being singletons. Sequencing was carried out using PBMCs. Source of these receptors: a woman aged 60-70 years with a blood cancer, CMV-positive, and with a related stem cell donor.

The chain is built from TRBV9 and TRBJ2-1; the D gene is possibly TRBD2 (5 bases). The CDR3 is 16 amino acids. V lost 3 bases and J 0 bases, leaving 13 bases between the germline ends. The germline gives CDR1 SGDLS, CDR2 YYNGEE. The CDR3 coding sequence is TGTGCCAGCAGCGGTTTAATTACTAGCTCCTACAATGAGCAGTTCTTC. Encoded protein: CASSGLITSSYNEQFF.

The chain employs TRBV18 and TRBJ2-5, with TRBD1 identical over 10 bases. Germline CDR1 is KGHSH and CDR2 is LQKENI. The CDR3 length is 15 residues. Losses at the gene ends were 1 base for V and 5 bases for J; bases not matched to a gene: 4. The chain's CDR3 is CASSPRDRGIETQYF. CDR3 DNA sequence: TGTGCCAGCTCACCACGGGACAGGGGAATCGAGACCCAGTACTTC. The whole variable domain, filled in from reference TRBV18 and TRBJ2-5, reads NAGVMQNPRHLVRRRGQEARLRCSPMKGHSHVYWYRQLPEEGLKFMVYLQKENIIDESGMPKERFSAEFPKEGPSILRIQQVVRGDSAAYFCASSPRDRGIETQYFGPGTRLLVL.